These 13 T cell receptor beta chains were sequenced from one sample in a study of T cell responses to AZD1222 COVID-19 vaccine. Using immunoSEQ multiplex PCR, the repertoire was profiled, and TCRdb retains in-frame clones only, with some absent. Among 80,000 to 95,000 clones, approximately 90% were seen once, and the ten largest hold less than 6.5%. The sequenced sample was peripheral blood, obtained on day 0 of AZD1222 vaccination. Receptors originate from an adult in good health.

This rearrangement joins TRBV28 to TRBJ2-7; D is unresolved. Germline CDR1 and CDR2: MDHEN and SYDVKM. The CDR3 spans 10 residues. V was pared by 4 bases and J by 6 bases, with 4 bases between. The CDR3 protein is CASSSLEQYF. DNA for the CDR3: TGTGCCAGCAGTTCGCTCGAGCAGTACTTC.

The chain couples TRBV6-1 to TRBJ2-4, with a tentative D call TRBD1 (6 bases). V lost 6 bases to trimming and J lost 5 bases, with 14 bases between them. CDR1 and CDR2 (germline): MNHNS, SASEGT. The CDR3 extends over 14 amino acids. As DNA, the CDR3 is TGTGCCAGCAGGCAGGGGTGGTGGGAAAACATTCAGTACTTC. This encodes CASRQGWWENIQYF.

The CDR3 DNA sequence: TGTGCCAGTGAGGAACTTGGGGACAGGGGATCGGAGGGGGCTTTCTTT. It codes for CASEELGDRGSEGAFF. The chain uses TRBV19 and TRBJ1-1; 10 nucleotides agree with TRBD1. The CDR3 sequence is 16 residues long. The germline gives CDR1 LNHDA, CDR2 SQIVND (reference sequence). Unmatched junction bases numbered 20, after V lost 8 bases and J lost 11 bases. Full variable domain (rest looked up from reference TRBV19 and TRBJ1-1): DGGITQSPKYLFRKEGQNVTLSCEQNLNHDAMYWYRQDPGQGLRLIYYSQIVNDFQKGDIAEGYSVSREKKESFPLTVTSAQKNPTAFYLCASEELGDRGSEGAFFGQGTRLTVV.

The V call is TRBV2, the J call TRBJ1-1; TRBD1 matches at 7 bases. The CDR3 sequence is 16 residues long. The V segment lost 8 bases and the J segment 2 bases; nucleotides outside the gene matches: 14. Germline V gene sequence: CDR1 SNHLY, CDR2 FYNNEI. This CDR3 is CASRGKIQGTNTEAFF. Here the CDR3 DNA reads TGTGCCAGCCGCGGAAAGATACAGGGGACCAACACTGAAGCTTTCTTT.

The chain uses TRBV28 and TRBJ2-3, with 8 bases matching TRBD1. The CDR3 has 13 residues. J gave up 5 bases and V 6 bases, and 4 bases lay outside the gene matches. Germline CDR1 MDHEN, CDR2 SYDVKM. In nucleotides, the CDR3 is TGTGCCAGCAGAGCGACAGGGGTAGATACGCAGTATTTT. Translation gives CASRATGVDTQYF.

The rearrangement uses TRBV13 and TRBJ2-7, with TRBD2 matching over 9 bases. J was trimmed by 6 bases and V by 4 bases; bases with no gene match: 10. This CDR3 contains 15 residues. Germline V gene lookup returns CDR1 PRHDT and CDR2 FYEKMQ (reference sequence). CDR3 sequence: CASSYTTSGSREQYF. The CDR3 nucleotides read TGTGCCAGCAGCTACACGACTAGCGGTTCTCGCGAGCAGTACTTC.

The chain joins TRBV7-2 to TRBJ2-7; the match to TRBD1 covers 7 bases. Per the germline V gene, CDR1 is SGHTA and CDR2 is FQGNSA. V lost 5 bases to trimming and J lost 0 bases; unmatched junction nucleotides: 10. The CDR3 has 16 residues. CDR3 sequence: CASSQGQGTVSYEQYF. CDR3 in DNA: TGTGCCAGCAGCCAAGGGCAGGGGACAGTCTCCTACGAGCAGTACTTC.

The rearrangement uses TRBV3-1 (or the pseudogene TRBV3-2) and TRBJ1-2; D unclear. The ends were cut back, 4 bases at V and 6 bases at J, with 9 bases in the middle. The CDR3 length is 12 residues. Germline V gene data show CDR1 as LGHDT and CDR2 as YNNKEL (reference sequence). The CDR3 sequence is CASSLARDGYTF. The CDR3 coding sequence is TGTGCCAGCAGCCTCGCGAGGGATGGCTACACCTTC.

This clone was seen a handful of times. V is TRBV29-1 and J is TRBJ2-4; 7 bases map to TRBD1. Trimming removed 3 bases from V and 6 bases from J; junction bases left unmatched: 8. Per germline, CDR1 SQVTM and CDR2 ANQGSEA. This CDR3 has 14 amino acids. The CDR3 loop is CSVESTGWRNIQYF. Here the CDR3 DNA reads TGCAGCGTTGAGTCGACAGGGTGGAGAAACATTCAGTACTTC.

V and J are TRBV6-5 and TRBJ2-7; 7 nucleotides match TRBD1. V gave up 4 bases and J gave up 1 base; unmatched junction bases: 4. Germline CDR1 is MNHEY and CDR2 is SVGAGI. The CDR3 runs 14 residues. This CDR3 is CASSSRDRSYEQYF. The CDR3 DNA follows: TGTGCCAGCAGTTCCCGGGACAGATCCTACGAGCAGTACTTC.

The chain links TRBV29-1 to TRBJ1-5; D call uncertain. This CDR3 is built from 12 residues. The germline CDR1 and CDR2 sequences are SQVTM and ANQGSEA. The V end lost 4 bases, the J end lost 4 bases, and 8 bases lay between the germline ends. In DNA form, the CDR3 reads TGCAGCGTTGCGGCAGGTAATCAGCCCCAGCATTTT. It encodes CSVAAGNQPQHF. Variable domain in full (rest from reference TRBV29-1 and TRBJ1-5): SAVISQKPSRDICQRGTSLTIQCQVDSQVTMMFWYRQQPGQSLTLIATANQGSEATYESGFVIDKFPISRPNLTFSTLTVSNMSPEDSSIYLCSVAAGNQPQHFGDGTRLSIL.

In its sample, this clone was seen once. This rearrangement joins TRBV19 to TRBJ2-7; tentatively, D is TRBD2 (5 bases). Trimming removed 0 bases from V and 7 bases from J, with 10 bases in between. Germline values: CDR1 LNHDA, CDR2 SQIVND (reference sequence). The CDR3 totals 13 residues. DNA of the CDR3: TGTGCCAGTAGTATAGAGCCCGGGGTGGAGCAGTACTTC. This gives the protein CASSIEPGVEQYF.

The chain employs TRBV4-1 and TRBJ1-5; D unresolved. The ends were cut back, 3 bases at V and 0 bases at J, with 9 bases in the middle. The CDR3 runs to 15 residues. Germline-derived CDR1 and CDR2 are MGHRA and YSYEKL. CDR3 sequence (DNA): TGCGCCAGCAGCCACCCCGGAAGTAGCAATCAGCCCCAGCATTTT. Amino acids: CASSHPGSSNQPQHF.